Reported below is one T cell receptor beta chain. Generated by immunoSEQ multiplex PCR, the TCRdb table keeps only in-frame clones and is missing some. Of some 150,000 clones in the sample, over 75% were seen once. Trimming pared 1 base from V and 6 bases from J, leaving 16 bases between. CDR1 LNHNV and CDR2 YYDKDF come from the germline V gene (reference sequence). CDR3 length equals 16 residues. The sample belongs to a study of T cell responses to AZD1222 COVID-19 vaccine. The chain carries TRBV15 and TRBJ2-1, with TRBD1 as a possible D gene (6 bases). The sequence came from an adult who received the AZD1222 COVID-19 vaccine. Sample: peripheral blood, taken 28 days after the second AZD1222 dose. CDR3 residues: CATSRVGRGVPNEQFF. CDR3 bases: TGTGCCACCAGCAGAGTCGGCAGGGGTGTCCCCAATGAGCAGTTCTTC.